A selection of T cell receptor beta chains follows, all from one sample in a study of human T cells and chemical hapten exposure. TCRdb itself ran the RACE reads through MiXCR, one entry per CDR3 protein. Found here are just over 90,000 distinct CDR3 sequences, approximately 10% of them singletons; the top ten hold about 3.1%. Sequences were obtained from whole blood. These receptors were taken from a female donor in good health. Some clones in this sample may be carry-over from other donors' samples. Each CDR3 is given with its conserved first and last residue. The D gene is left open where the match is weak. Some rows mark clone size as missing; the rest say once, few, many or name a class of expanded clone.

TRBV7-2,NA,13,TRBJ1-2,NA,TGTGCCAGCAGCCCGCTCCGACAGACAGGCTACACCTTC,CASSPLRQTGYTF
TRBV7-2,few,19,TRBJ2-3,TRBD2,TGTGCCAGCAGCTTAGCGGTAGTAGCGGGAGCCGCCCCCACAGATACGCAGTATTTT,CASSLAVVAGAAPTDTQYF
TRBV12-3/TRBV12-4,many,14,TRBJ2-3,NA,TGTGCCAGCAGTCGAGCAGGGCCCGCAGATACGCAGTATTTT,CASSRAGPADTQYF
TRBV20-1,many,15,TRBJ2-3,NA,TGCAGTGCTAGCGGCGTCCCGGGAAAAACAGATACGCAGTATTTT,CSASGVPGKTDTQYF
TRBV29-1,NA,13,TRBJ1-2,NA,TGCAGCGTTGAAGATCCGGGTTTAGTGGGCTACACCTTC,CSVEDPGLVGYTF
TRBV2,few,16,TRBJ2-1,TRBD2,TGTGCCAGCCGACTAGCGGGAGGAAACGCCTACAATGAGCAGTTCTTC,CASRLAGGNAYNEQFF
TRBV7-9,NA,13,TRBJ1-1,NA,TGTGCCAGCAGCTTTGCAGTGAACACTGAAGCTTTCTTT,CASSFAVNTEAFF
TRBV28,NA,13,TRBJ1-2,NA,TGTGCCAGCAGGGTTGAGGGGAACTATGGCTACACCTTC,CASRVEGNYGYTF
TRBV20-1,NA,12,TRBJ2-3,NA,TGCAGTGCTAGAGAGGTCGGCGTTACGCAGTATTTT,CSAREVGVTQYF
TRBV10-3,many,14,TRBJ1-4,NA,TGTGCCATCAGTGAGAGTGGACGGAATGAAAAACTGTTTTTT,CAISESGRNEKLFF
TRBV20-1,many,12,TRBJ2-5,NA,TGCAGTGCTAGAGCGTTGTCAGAGACCCAGTACTTC,CSARALSETQYF
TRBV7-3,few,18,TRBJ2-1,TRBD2,TGTGCCAGCAGCTTAATGGCGTTCGGCGGGAGTATGGACAATGAGCAGTTCTTC,CASSLMAFGGSMDNEQFF
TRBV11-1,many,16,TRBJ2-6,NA,TGTGCCAGCAGCTCTAGGACGTCCTCTGGGGCCAACGTCCTGACTTTC,CASSSRTSSGANVLTF
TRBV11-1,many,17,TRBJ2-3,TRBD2,TGTGCCAGCAGCTTAGCGCGTGTGGCGGGAGACACAGATACGCAGTATTTT,CASSLARVAGDTDTQYF
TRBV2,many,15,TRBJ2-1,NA,TGTGCCAGCAGTGAAGACGGGAGTTCCTACAATGAGCAGTTCTTC,CASSEDGSSYNEQFF